Listed below are T cell receptor beta chains from one sample, sequenced in a study of CD8+ T cells in alopecia areata. The table came from immunoSEQ multiplex PCR; TCRdb's copy has only in-frame clones and leaves some out. This table holds about 99,000 clones, approximately 52% found once. The sequenced material came from CD4+ T cells sorted from blood. Receptors originate from a human donor in good health. Each CDR3 is given with its conserved first and last residue. Fields, in order: D gene, clone size, V gene, J gene, CDR3 protein, CDR3 DNA. D genes are given only for firm matches. Only part of the rows carry a size: once, few, many, or a class if the clone is expanded.

d_gene: .
abundance: .
v_gene: TRBV7-9
j_gene: TRBJ1-2
CDR3aa: CASSFTDYGYTF
CDR3nt: TGTGCCAGCAGCTTTACAGATTATGGCTACACCTTC

d_gene: .
abundance: many
v_gene: TRBV7-2
j_gene: TRBJ2-5
CDR3aa: CASSLYQQETQYF
CDR3nt: TGTGCCAGCAGCTTGTACCAGCAAGAGACCCAGTACTTC

d_gene: .
abundance: .
v_gene: TRBV7-2
j_gene: TRBJ1-6
CDR3aa: CASSQAVRSSYNSPLHF
CDR3nt: TGTGCCAGCAGCCAAGCGGTCAGGAGCTCCTATAATTCACCCCTCCACTTT

d_gene: TRBD1
abundance: .
v_gene: TRBV28
j_gene: TRBJ2-7
CDR3aa: CASSRTGFNEQYF
CDR3nt: TGTGCCAGCAGTAGGACAGGGTTCAACGAGCAGTACTTC

d_gene: .
abundance: .
v_gene: TRBV7-2
j_gene: TRBJ2-1
CDR3aa: CASSWGVGNNEQFF
CDR3nt: TGTGCCAGCAGCTGGGGAGTAGGGAACAATGAGCAGTTCTTC

d_gene: .
abundance: few
v_gene: TRBV6-1
j_gene: TRBJ1-5
CDR3aa: CASTAGGSGNQPQHF
CDR3nt: TGTGCCAGCACCGCGGGGGGCTCGGGCAATCAGCCCCAGCATTTT

d_gene: .
abundance: .
v_gene: TRBV23-1
j_gene: TRBJ1-2
CDR3aa: CASSQPTDYGYTF
CDR3nt: TGCGCCAGCAGTCAACCAACGGATTACGGCTACACCTTC

d_gene: TRBD1
abundance: .
v_gene: TRBV30
j_gene: TRBJ1-2
CDR3aa: CAWRQGVANYGYTF
CDR3nt: TGTGCCTGGAGACAGGGGGTAGCTAACTATGGCTACACCTTC

d_gene: .
abundance: .
v_gene: TRBV5-6
j_gene: TRBJ2-1
CDR3aa: CASSHRIAAFGNEQFF
CDR3nt: TGTGCCAGCAGCCACCGGATTGCGGCCTTTGGGAATGAGCAGTTCTTC

d_gene: TRBD1
abundance: .
v_gene: TRBV6-5
j_gene: TRBJ2-5
CDR3aa: CASSHTTGAKETQYF
CDR3nt: TGTGCCAGCAGTCATACCACAGGGGCCAAAGAGACCCAGTACTTC

d_gene: .
abundance: few
v_gene: TRBV28
j_gene: TRBJ1-6
CDR3aa: CASSFAGSYNSPLHF
CDR3nt: TGTGCCAGCAGTTTCGCAGGGTCCTATAATTCACCCCTCCACTTT

d_gene: .
abundance: .
v_gene: TRBV29-1
j_gene: TRBJ2-1
CDR3aa: CSDAGYNEQFF
CDR3nt: TGCAGCGACGCGGGCTACAATGAGCAGTTCTTC

d_gene: TRBD1
abundance: .
v_gene: TRBV29-1
j_gene: TRBJ1-2
CDR3aa: CSVDNRDRGHYGYTF
CDR3nt: TGCAGCGTTGATAACCGGGACAGGGGCCACTATGGCTACACCTTC

d_gene: .
abundance: .
v_gene: TRBV7-9
j_gene: TRBJ1-5
CDR3aa: CASSFVSGPQHF
CDR3nt: TGTGCCAGCAGCTTTGTGTCGGGACCCCAGCATTTT

d_gene: TRBD1
abundance: .
v_gene: TRBV28
j_gene: TRBJ1-1
CDR3aa: CASSPPHRGGTEAFF
CDR3nt: TGTGCCAGCAGTCCGCCTCACAGGGGCGGCACTGAAGCTTTCTTT

d_gene: TRBD1
abundance: few
v_gene: TRBV29-1
j_gene: TRBJ1-2
CDR3aa: CSVRQGLRYGYTF
CDR3nt: TGCAGCGTTCGACAGGGTCTGCGGTATGGCTACACCTTC

d_gene: TRBD2
abundance: medium-sized
v_gene: TRBV7-9
j_gene: TRBJ2-3
CDR3aa: CASSPPSGGDTDTQYF
CDR3nt: TGTGCCAGCAGCCCGCCGAGCGGGGGGGACACAGATACGCAGTATTTT

d_gene: TRBD1
abundance: .
v_gene: TRBV18
j_gene: TRBJ2-5
CDR3aa: CASSPGTGVTQYF
CDR3nt: TGTGCCAGCTCACCAGGGACAGGAGTGACCCAGTACTTC

d_gene: .
abundance: few
v_gene: TRBV18
j_gene: TRBJ2-3
CDR3aa: CASSPPSIRTDTQYF
CDR3nt: TGTGCCAGCTCACCACCTAGCATCAGAACAGATACGCAGTATTTT

d_gene: TRBD1
abundance: few
v_gene: TRBV19
j_gene: TRBJ1-2
CDR3aa: CASRPGTGSYGYTF
CDR3nt: TGTGCCAGTAGACCCGGGACAGGGTCTTATGGCTACACCTTC

d_gene: .
abundance: once
v_gene: TRBV15
j_gene: TRBJ2-5
CDR3aa: CATSRSSLRTETQYF
CDR3nt: TGTGCCACCAGCAGATCTTCCCTCCGGACCGAGACCCAGTACTTC

d_gene: .
abundance: .
v_gene: TRBV29-1
j_gene: TRBJ1-1
CDR3aa: CSVAGGRNTEAFF
CDR3nt: TGCAGCGTTGCTGGGGGCAGGAACACTGAAGCTTTCTTT

d_gene: .
abundance: .
v_gene: TRBV30
j_gene: TRBJ2-5
CDR3aa: CAWDRTETQYF
CDR3nt: TGTGCCTGGGACAGGACGGAGACCCAGTACTTC

d_gene: .
abundance: many
v_gene: TRBV6-1
j_gene: TRBJ1-5
CDR3aa: CASSDFFSSGQPQHF
CDR3nt: TGTGCCAGCAGCGATTTCTTTTCTTCTGGACAGCCCCAGCATTTT

d_gene: .
abundance: .
v_gene: TRBV4-3
j_gene: TRBJ1-2
CDR3aa: CASSPTTGDNGYTF
CDR3nt: TGCGCCAGCAGCCCCACGACAGGCGATAATGGCTACACCTTC

d_gene: .
abundance: .
v_gene: TRBV30
j_gene: TRBJ2-7
CDR3aa: CAWSPRGVSYEQYF
CDR3nt: TGTGCCTGGAGTCCGCGAGGGGTCTCCTACGAGCAGTACTTC

d_gene: .
abundance: .
v_gene: TRBV4-2
j_gene: TRBJ1-2
CDR3aa: CASSQERSGSYGYTF
CDR3nt: TGTGCCAGCAGCCAAGAAAGGTCCGGATCCTATGGCTACACCTTC

d_gene: .
abundance: .
v_gene: TRBV29-1
j_gene: TRBJ2-7
CDR3aa: CSVANTAYEQYF
CDR3nt: TGCAGCGTTGCCAACACGGCCTACGAGCAGTACTTC

d_gene: TRBD1
abundance: .
v_gene: TRBV30
j_gene: TRBJ1-5
CDR3aa: CAWGTGAGPQHF
CDR3nt: TGTGCCTGGGGGACAGGAGCTGGCCCCCAGCATTTT

d_gene: .
abundance: .
v_gene: TRBV27
j_gene: TRBJ1-1
CDR3aa: CASSWGSGTEAFF
CDR3nt: TGTGCCAGCAGTTGGGGGTCGGGCACTGAAGCTTTCTTT

d_gene: .
abundance: .
v_gene: TRBV2
j_gene: TRBJ2-3
CDR3aa: CASTPGGRQRTDTQYF
CDR3nt: TGTGCCAGCACCCCTGGGGGGCGACAGCGCACAGATACGCAGTATTTT

d_gene: .
abundance: .
v_gene: TRBV30
j_gene: TRBJ1-2
CDR3aa: CAWSAQGVYGYTF
CDR3nt: TGTGCCTGGAGTGCACAGGGCGTCTATGGCTACACCTTC

d_gene: TRBD1
abundance: .
v_gene: TRBV27
j_gene: TRBJ1-1
CDR3aa: CASSLAGQGYGNTEAFF
CDR3nt: TGTGCCAGCAGTTTAGCGGGACAGGGGTATGGGAACACTGAAGCTTTCTTT

d_gene: TRBD2
abundance: .
v_gene: TRBV10-3
j_gene: TRBJ2-2
CDR3aa: CAITSGLAGTSGELFF
CDR3nt: TGTGCCATCACCTCGGGACTAGCGGGGACTTCCGGGGAGCTGTTTTTT

d_gene: .
abundance: few
v_gene: TRBV5-4
j_gene: TRBJ2-7
CDR3aa: CASSLAGGVYEQYF
CDR3nt: TGTGCCAGCAGCTTGGCAGGCGGAGTCTACGAGCAGTACTTC

d_gene: .
abundance: once
v_gene: TRBV28
j_gene: TRBJ2-7
CDR3aa: CASSAVHEQYF
CDR3nt: TGTGCCAGCAGCGCTGTCCACGAGCAGTACTTC

d_gene: .
abundance: .
v_gene: TRBV30
j_gene: TRBJ1-5
CDR3aa: CAWSVGSNQPQHF
CDR3nt: TGTGCCTGGAGTGTGGGAAGCAATCAGCCCCAGCATTTT

d_gene: TRBD2
abundance: .
v_gene: TRBV4-1
j_gene: TRBJ2-3
CDR3aa: CASSQGPGLAGNTQYF
CDR3nt: TGCGCCAGCAGCCAGGGACCGGGACTAGCGGGGAATACGCAGTATTTT

d_gene: .
abundance: .
v_gene: TRBV30
j_gene: TRBJ1-5
CDR3aa: CAWSVNSNQPQHF
CDR3nt: TGTGCCTGGAGTGTAAATAGCAATCAGCCCCAGCATTTT

d_gene: .
abundance: .
v_gene: TRBV30
j_gene: TRBJ1-2
CDR3aa: CAWKGPYGYTF
CDR3nt: TGTGCCTGGAAAGGTCCCTATGGCTACACCTTC

d_gene: TRBD2
abundance: .
v_gene: TRBV4-2
j_gene: TRBJ2-5
CDR3aa: CASSQPTSGGARTQYF
CDR3nt: TGTGCCAGCAGCCAGCCAACTAGCGGGGGCGCCAGGACCCAGTACTTC

d_gene: .
abundance: .
v_gene: TRBV4-1
j_gene: TRBJ2-5
CDR3aa: CASSQDRSGPIQETQYF
CDR3nt: TGCGCCAGCAGCCAAGATAGGAGCGGTCCAATCCAAGAGACCCAGTACTTC

d_gene: TRBD2
abundance: .
v_gene: TRBV7-9
j_gene: TRBJ2-5
CDR3aa: CASSLDLAGRQETQYF
CDR3nt: TGTGCCAGCAGCTTAGATCTAGCGGGGAGGCAAGAGACCCAGTACTTC

d_gene: .
abundance: .
v_gene: TRBV5-1
j_gene: TRBJ2-5
CDR3aa: CASSLQSGQGTQYF
CDR3nt: TGCGCCAGCAGCTTGCAGTCGGGGCAGGGGACCCAGTACTTC

d_gene: TRBD1
abundance: .
v_gene: TRBV6-5
j_gene: TRBJ2-5
CDR3aa: CASRGQGASEETQYF
CDR3nt: TGTGCCAGCAGGGGCCAGGGGGCGAGCGAGGAGACCCAGTACTTC

d_gene: TRBD1
abundance: few
v_gene: TRBV29-1
j_gene: TRBJ1-1
CDR3aa: CSVKGANTEAFF
CDR3nt: TGCAGCGTTAAGGGGGCAAACACTGAAGCTTTCTTT

d_gene: .
abundance: .
v_gene: TRBV5-1
j_gene: TRBJ1-2
CDR3aa: CASSLGHGGNYGYTF
CDR3nt: TGCGCCAGCAGCTTGGGCCACGGAGGTAACTATGGCTACACCTTC

d_gene: .
abundance: .
v_gene: TRBV25-1
j_gene: TRBJ1-2
CDR3aa: CASSESVVVTGTNYGYTF
CDR3nt: TGTGCCAGCAGTGAATCTGTCGTAGTGACGGGAACTAACTATGGCTACACCTTC

d_gene: .
abundance: .
v_gene: TRBV25-1
j_gene: TRBJ2-3
CDR3aa: CAVSQGSTDTQYF
CDR3nt: TGTGCTGTGAGCCAGGGTAGCACAGATACGCAGTATTTT

d_gene: .
abundance: .
v_gene: TRBV29-1
j_gene: TRBJ2-6
CDR3aa: CSVMRIKEGSGANVLTF
CDR3nt: TGCAGCGTCATGAGAATTAAAGAGGGCTCTGGGGCCAACGTCCTGACTTTC

d_gene: .
abundance: few
v_gene: TRBV10-3
j_gene: TRBJ2-7
CDR3aa: CAISRDGKSYEQYF
CDR3nt: TGTGCCATCAGTCGGGACGGTAAGTCCTACGAGCAGTACTTC

d_gene: TRBD1
abundance: .
v_gene: TRBV7-9
j_gene: TRBJ2-7
CDR3aa: CASSPTGGRLSTEQYF
CDR3nt: TGTGCCAGCAGTCCGACAGGGGGGCGCTTATCTACCGAGCAGTACTTC

d_gene: TRBD2
abundance: .
v_gene: TRBV18
j_gene: TRBJ2-1
CDR3aa: CASFASRMGLAVNEQFF
CDR3nt: TGTGCCAGCTTTGCCTCGAGGATGGGACTAGCCGTCAATGAGCAGTTCTTC

d_gene: TRBD2
abundance: few
v_gene: TRBV30
j_gene: TRBJ2-3
CDR3aa: CAWRRTGGPRHTDTQYF
CDR3nt: TGTGCCTGGAGACGTACGGGGGGGCCGAGACACACAGATACGCAGTATTTT

d_gene: .
abundance: .
v_gene: TRBV7-3
j_gene: TRBJ2-3
CDR3aa: CASSLLGNGHTDTQYF
CDR3nt: TGTGCCAGCAGCTTATTAGGGAATGGACACACAGATACGCAGTATTTT